This T cell receptor beta chain was observed in a study of graft-versus-host responses after intestinal transplantation. Across the study: Recipients had multivisceral, liver-intestinal, or isolated intestinal transplants. All recipients got anti-thymocyte globulin induction, then tacrolimus and steroids for about 3 years.

The study, taken as a whole, reports: Some GvH clones were seen earlier in gut or blood, suggesting intestinal origin. Circulating GvH clone levels at their peak were associated with HvG declines (early post-transplant).

Clones were sequenced by immunoSEQ multiplex PCR, and TCRdb holds only the in-frame ones, with some missing. There are around 97,000 clones in the sample; about nine tenths occur only once, and 5% to 6.5% lies in the top ten. This CDR3 has 14 amino acids. Germline lookup yields CDR1 WSHSY and CDR2 SAAADI. V shed 2 bases and J 2 bases; nucleotides not matched to a gene: 1. As concerns this clone: Its antigen remains unknown.

This sample comprised unstimulated CD8+ T cells sorted from spleen or lymph node cells, obtained before intestinal transplant. The chain joins TRBV10-2 to TRBJ2-7; 9 bases match TRBD2. This clonotype was sampled from a human donor who received an intestinal transplant. CDR3 in DNA: TGCGCCAGCAGTGAGGGGACTAGCCCCTACGAGCAGTACTTC. Translating gives CASSEGTSPYEQYF.